One sample yielded the 9 T cell receptor beta chains listed below, sequenced in a study of blood T cell repertoires in COVID-19. Libraries were prepared by immunoSEQ multiplex PCR; TCRdb keeps only in-frame clonotypes and omits some of them. The sample lists about 12,000 clones; approximately 77% were seen once. The sequenced sample was peripheral blood. All receptors come from a man between 60 and 75 years old with COVID-19, enrolled during active disease.

This chain uses TRBV6-5 with TRBJ2-7; 9 bases align to TRBD1. CDR3 size: 14 residues. V shed 8 bases and J 1 base; nucleotides not matched to a gene: 6. Germline assignment: CDR1 MNHEY and CDR2 SVGAGI. The CDR3: CASRDRAFSYEQYF. The CDR3 bases are TGTGCCAGCCGGGACAGGGCTTTTTCCTACGAGCAGTACTTC.

V usage is TRBV20-1 and J usage is TRBJ2-1, with TRBD1 matching over 8 bases. J gave up 9 bases and V 3 bases, and 7 bases lay outside the gene matches. This CDR3 spans 13 amino acids. CDR1 and CDR2 (germline): DFQATT, SNEGSKA (reference sequence). The CDR3 sequence: CSASQGAFTEQFF. The CDR3, as DNA: TGCAGTGCTAGTCAGGGGGCCTTCACTGAGCAGTTCTTC.

The chain links TRBV14 to TRBJ2-1; D not certain. CDR3 length: 15 residues. Germline-derived CDR1 and CDR2 are SGHDN and FVKESK. Trimming shortened V by 4 bases and J by 10 bases, and 20 bases separated the two germline ends. CDR3 region: CASSRRLNSQREQFF. The CDR3 DNA follows: TGTGCCAGCAGCCGCCGACTTAACTCCCAGAGGGAGCAGTTCTTC.

This clone was counted a few times. J is TRBJ2-6 and V is TRBV1; the table's D gene call, TRBD1, was not cross checked with the DNA. TRBV1 is reported as a pseudogene. This CDR3 has 17 amino acids. The CDR3 region has the DNA TGCACCAGCAGGGGGGCAGGTTTGTGCACTCGGGCCAACGTCCTGACTTTC. The encoded protein is CTSRGAGLCTRANVLTF.

This clone was seen a few times. The chain has TRBV20-1 and TRBJ2-5; 11 positions agree with TRBD2. V lost 3 bases and J lost 5; bases outside the gene matches: 5. The germline gives CDR1 DFQATT, CDR2 SNEGSKA (reference sequence). The CDR3 runs to 14 residues. This CDR3 is CSASSLAGDETQYF. In DNA, the CDR3 is TGCAGTGCTAGTTCACTAGCGGGGGACGAGACCCAGTACTTC.

J is TRBJ2-7 and V is TRBV18; 9 bases map to TRBD2. The V and J ends lost 3 bases and 3 bases, in that order; junction bases with no gene match: 3. The CDR3 is 14 amino acids. CDR1 and CDR2 from the germline V gene are KGHSH and LQKENI. CDR3 DNA sequence: TGTGCCAGCTCACCTGGACTAGCGAGCTACGAGCAGTACGTC. It specifies CASSPGLASYEQYV.

This chain uses TRBV12-5 with TRBJ2-2; weak D call: TRBD1 (7 bases). The CDR3 spans 16 residues. The germline gives CDR1 LGHNT, CDR2 FRNRAP. V lost 2 bases and J lost 7, with 17 bases in between. CDR3 loop: CASGLLEGALSGELFF. The CDR3 DNA is TGTGCTAGTGGTTTGTTGGAGGGGGCCCTGAGCGGGGAGCTGTTTTTT.

This clone was observed a single time. This chain joins TRBV6-6 and TRBJ1-1; 7 bases agree with TRBD1. Trimming cost V 6 bases and J 7 bases; bases outside gene matches: 8. Germline lookup yields CDR1 MNHNY and CDR2 SVGAGI (reference sequence). The CDR3 runs 13 residues. The CDR3 sequence: CASRITGAGEAFF. The CDR3 bases are TGTGCCAGCAGGATTACAGGGGCAGGTGAAGCTTTCTTT.

The chain recombines TRBV6-1 with TRBJ2-1; 9 bases are shared with TRBD1. V lost 4 bases, J lost 4 bases, and 8 bases stayed unmatched. Germline V lookup: CDR1 MNHNS, CDR2 SASEGT. This CDR3 region has 16 residues. The CDR3 reads CASSGLRQGGYNEQFF. The DNA for the CDR3 is TGTGCCAGCAGTGGACTCCGACAGGGGGGATACAATGAGCAGTTCTTC.